A selection of T cell receptor beta chains follows, all from one sample in a study of Ad26.COV2.S vaccination and SARS-CoV-2 variants. TCRdb's table, derived via immunoSEQ multiplex PCR, lists solely in-frame clones and lacks some. The data contain approximately 400,000 clones, roughly 84% of them seen just once; the ten biggest clones take up about 3.3%. The sequencing here drew on peripheral blood, taken in a trial of Ad26.COV2.S vaccine versus placebo. The receptor source for this set is a person aged 18 to 65 who received the Ad26.COV2.S COVID-19 vaccine or a placebo. CDR3s include the opening cysteine and the closing phenylalanine or tryptophan. The D gene is left open where the match is weak. The size entry is marked missing in some rows and otherwise reads once, few, many or a size class.

>.|TRBV5-1|.|TRBJ2-1
CASTDSANEQFF
TGCGCCAGCACAGACAGTGCCAATGAGCAGTTCTTC
>TRBD2|TRBV14|.|TRBJ2-2
CASSQERGASGANTGELFF
TGTGCCAGCAGCCAAGAACGCGGGGCTAGCGGAGCGAACACCGGGGAGCTGTTTTTT
>.|TRBV12-3/TRBV12-4|.|TRBJ1-1
CASSYSGATEAFF
TGTGCCAGCAGTTATTCAGGGGCCACTGAAGCTTTCTTT
>TRBD1|TRBV11-2|.|TRBJ2-7
CASSSPGQGTYEQYF
TGTGCCAGCAGCTCTCCGGGACAGGGGACCTACGAGCAGTACTTC
>TRBD2|TRBV3-1/TRBV3-2|once|TRBJ2-3
CASSPLAGGTDTQYF
TGTGCCAGCAGCCCTCTAGCGGGAGGCACAGATACGCAGTATTTT
>.|TRBV4-3|.|TRBJ2-1
CASSQVEAQGEQFF
TGCGCCAGCAGCCAAGTTGAGGCCCAGGGTGAGCAGTTCTTC
>.|TRBV27|.|TRBJ1-2
CASSLNPLLYGYTF
TGTGCCAGCAGTTTAAATCCCCTGCTCTATGGCTACACCTTC
>.|TRBV9|.|TRBJ2-7
CASSVGQSLPYEQYF
TGTGCCAGCAGCGTAGGCCAATCTCTCCCCTACGAGCAGTACTTC
>.|TRBV18|medium-sized|TRBJ2-2
CASSPRRGNTGELFF
TGTGCCAGCTCACCAAGACGAGGGAACACCGGGGAGCTGTTTTTT
>.|TRBV18|.|TRBJ2-1
CASSPDRVPFF
TGTGCCAGCTCACCGGACCGGGTCCCGTTCTTC
>.|TRBV5-6|many|TRBJ2-2
CASSLHPTSWTGELFF
TGTGCCAGCAGCCTACACCCGACTAGTTGGACCGGGGAGCTGTTTTTT
>.|TRBV9|.|TRBJ2-7
CASSAGPSYEQYF
TGTGCCAGCAGCGCGGGACCCTCCTACGAGCAGTACTTC
>TRBD2|TRBV7-9|.|TRBJ2-1
CASSEGLAVISYNEQFF
TGTGCCAGCAGCGAAGGACTAGCGGTAATCTCCTACAATGAGCAGTTCTTC
>.|TRBV19|.|TRBJ2-7
CASSIVRGSYEQYF
TGTGCCAGTAGTATCGTAAGGGGTTCCTACGAGCAGTACTTC
>.|TRBV7-2|.|TRBJ2-2
CASSPRTDLGELFF
TGTGCCAGCAGCCCTAGGACAGATTTGGGGGAGCTGTTTTTT
>.|TRBV19|.|TRBJ1-2
CASNKGFSNGYTF
TGTGCCAGCAACAAGGGGTTTAGTAATGGCTACACCTTC
>.|TRBV27|.|TRBJ1-5
CASRLTGNQPQHF
TGTGCCAGCAGATTGACGGGCAATCAGCCCCAGCATTTT
>.|TRBV6-5|.|TRBJ1-5
CASSYRAGNQPQHF
TGTGCCAGCAGTTACAGGGCCGGCAATCAGCCCCAGCATTTT
>TRBD1|TRBV6-5|.|TRBJ2-2
CASNIQGAGTGELFF
TGTGCCAGCAACATACAGGGGGCGGGCACCGGGGAGCTGTTTTTT
>TRBD1|TRBV28|.|TRBJ1-1
CASTFGQGRAEAFF
TGTGCCAGCACCTTCGGACAGGGGAGGGCTGAAGCTTTCTTT
>.|TRBV7-2|.|TRBJ1-2
CASSLYTF
TGTGCCAGCAGCTTATACACCTTC
>.|TRBV9|.|TRBJ2-1
CASSVDYNEQFF
TGTGCCAGCAGCGTAGACTACAATGAGCAGTTCTTC
>.|TRBV30|.|TRBJ1-4
CAWSGGQYATNEKLFF
TGTGCCTGGAGTGGTGGACAATATGCAACTAATGAAAAACTGTTTTTT
>.|TRBV2|.|TRBJ1-5
CASSFDSQPQHF
TGTGCCAGCAGTTTCGATAGTCAGCCCCAGCATTTT
>.|TRBV6-5|.|TRBJ2-1
CASKSGDKRSNEQFF
TGTGCCAGCAAATCAGGGGATAAGCGAAGCAATGAGCAGTTCTTC
>TRBD2|TRBV5-8|.|TRBJ2-7
CASSLFGSGLAGGHYEQYF
TGTGCCAGCAGCTTGTTCGGTTCGGGACTAGCGGGGGGGCACTACGAGCAGTACTTC
>.|TRBV2|.|TRBJ2-5
CASSGDRQETQYF
TGTGCCAGCAGTGGAGACAGACAAGAGACCCAGTACTTC
>TRBD1|TRBV2|.|TRBJ1-1
CASSFDRGRAEAFF
TGTGCCAGCAGTTTCGACAGGGGCAGGGCTGAAGCTTTCTTT
>TRBD2|TRBV5-1|.|TRBJ2-3
CASSFLLGSGDTDTQYF
TGCGCCAGCAGCTTCCTTTTAGGTAGCGGGGACACAGATACGCAGTATTTT
>TRBD1|TRBV6-2/TRBV6-3|.|TRBJ1-1
CASSYFFGDRGYPNTEAFF
TGTGCCAGCAGCTACTTTTTCGGGGACAGGGGGTACCCGAACACTGAAGCTTTCTTT
>.|TRBV7-2|.|TRBJ1-5
CASSLPLSNQPQHF
TGTGCCAGCAGCTTGCCGCTTAGCAATCAGCCCCAGCATTTT
>.|TRBV6-5|.|TRBJ2-7
CASRRGQSSYEQYF
TGTGCCAGCAGAAGGGGACAAAGCTCCTACGAGCAGTACTTC
>.|TRBV18|few|TRBJ1-6
CASSHGRARLGNSPLHF
TGTGCCAGCTCACACGGGAGGGCTCGTTTAGGCAATTCACCCCTCCACTTT
>.|TRBV10-3|.|TRBJ2-2
CAIRGGLPNTGELFF
TGTGCCATCAGGGGGGGACTTCCTAACACCGGGGAGCTGTTTTTT
>.|TRBV19|.|TRBJ2-2
CASSRGQNTGELFF
TGTGCCAGTAGTCGAGGACAGAACACCGGGGAGCTGTTTTTT
>TRBD2|TRBV7-2|.|TRBJ2-5
CASSSGAGLARETQYF
TGTGCCAGCAGCTCGGGCGCGGGACTAGCCCGAGAGACCCAGTACTTC
>.|TRBV18|.|TRBJ1-1
CASSLGQGIGAFF
TGTGCCAGCTCACTCGGGCAGGGAATAGGGGCTTTCTTT
>.|TRBV5-6|.|TRBJ1-5
CASSFRGFSNQPQHF
TGTGCCAGCAGCTTTCGGGGTTTTAGCAATCAGCCCCAGCATTTT
>TRBD2|TRBV5-1|.|TRBJ2-1
CASSFRLAGVSSYNEQFF
TGCGCCAGCAGCTTCCGACTAGCGGGGGTCAGCTCCTACAATGAGCAGTTCTTC
>.|TRBV21-1|.|TRBJ1-2
CASDCRGCLSGYTF
TGTGCCAGCGACTGCCGGGGCTGCCTCTCTGGCTACACCTTC
>TRBD1|TRBV4-3|.|TRBJ2-7
CASSRGQGNYEQYF
TGCGCCAGCAGCCGGGGACAGGGAAATTACGAGCAGTACTTC
>.|TRBV2|.|TRBJ2-5
CASKGDQETQYF
TGTGCCAGCAAGGGGGACCAAGAGACCCAGTACTTC
>.|TRBV7-9|few|TRBJ2-1
CASSLKGGARYEQFF
TGTGCCAGCAGCTTAAAGGGCGGGGCCCGGTATGAGCAGTTCTTC
>.|TRBV7-2|.|TRBJ1-4
CASSQGNSNEKLFF
TGTGCCAGCAGCCAAGGGAATTCGAATGAAAAACTGTTTTTT
>TRBD2|TRBV7-2|.|TRBJ2-3
CASRPPGLASTDTQYF
TGTGCCAGCAGGCCACCGGGACTAGCGTCGACAGATACGCAGTATTTT
>.|TRBV7-2|.|TRBJ2-5
CASSASQETQYF
TGTGCCAGCAGCGCCAGCCAAGAGACCCAGTACTTC
>.|TRBV5-1|many|TRBJ1-3
CASRLNPSTGGNTIYF
TGCGCCAGCAGACTCAATCCGAGCACGGGAGGAAACACCATATATTTT
>.|TRBV7-2|.|TRBJ2-3
CASSYETDTQYF
TGTGCCAGCAGCTACGAAACAGATACGCAGTATTTT
>.|TRBV27|few|TRBJ2-7
CASSPRRGPDPYEQYF
TGTGCCAGCAGTCCCAGACGTGGACCCGATCCGTACGAGCAGTACTTC
>TRBD2|TRBV5-1|.|TRBJ2-3
CASSSGTSGGTRTDTQYF
TGCGCCAGCAGCTCCGGGACTAGCGGGGGGACCCGCACAGATACGCAGTATTTT
>.|TRBV30|.|TRBJ1-3
CAWQGTVAGNTIYF
TGTGCCTGGCAGGGGACGGTGGCCGGAAACACCATATATTTT
>.|TRBV19|.|TRBJ1-1
CASTRGGLNTEAFF
TGTGCCAGTACCCGAGGGGGACTGAACACTGAAGCTTTCTTT
>.|TRBV27|few|TRBJ1-6
CASSTDTTSRSVWSPLHF
TGTGCCAGCAGTACCGATACGACTAGCAGGTCGGTTTGGTCACCCCTCCACTTT
>TRBD2|TRBV19|.|TRBJ2-1
CASSIVRAGGPDNEQFF
TGTGCCAGTAGTATAGTAAGAGCGGGGGGGCCAGACAATGAGCAGTTCTTC
>.|TRBV11-3|.|TRBJ2-2
CASRGGGAGTGELFF
TGTGCCAGCAGGGGCGGGGGCGCCGGCACCGGGGAGCTGTTTTTT